One sample yielded the 21 T cell receptor beta chains listed below, sequenced in a study of T cells in Graves' hyperthyroidism and ophthalmopathy. Amplification of TCR beta CDR3 regions was performed using RNA transcripts as template. The HTBI primer set was used in a first-round RT-PCR of the TCR CDR3. In TCRdb, the multiplex PCR reads were re-called with MiXCR into one record per CDR3 protein. This sample carries hundreds of thousands of distinct CDR3 sequences, more than 15% of them seen once, and the ten largest clones take 7.5% to 8%. Sequencing was carried out using blood. The receptors were sampled from a woman between 18 and 30 years old with Graves' hyperthyroidism.

This clonotype occurred many times. This sequence joins TRBV28 and TRBJ1-2; 10 bases line up with TRBD1. The CDR3 sequence is 15 residues long. J gave up 2 bases and V 7 bases, and 7 bases lay outside the gene matches. In germline, CDR1 is MDHEN, CDR2 SYDVKM. CDR3 protein: CASNPWDRGNYGYTF. In nucleotides, the CDR3 is TGTGCCAGCAATCCTTGGGACAGGGGCAACTATGGCTACACCTTC.

This clonotype was seen more than once but under ten times. The rearrangement links TRBV6-1 to TRBJ2-6; no reliable D call. Looked up from germline, CDR1 is MNHNS and CDR2 is SASEGT. CDR3 size: 15 residues. Trimming removed 6 bases at V and 4 bases at J, with 13 bases between. Here the CDR3 reads CASSRRDSGANVLTF. The DNA of the CDR3 is TGTGCCAGCAGCCGCCGCGATTCCGGGGCCAACGTCCTGACTTTC.

The V and J genes are TRBV20-1 and TRBJ1-5; 9 nucleotides agree with TRBD1. CDR3 size: 19 residues. Germline-derived CDR1 and CDR2 are DFQATT and SNEGSKA (reference sequence). V dropped 1 base and J dropped 0; count of bases not matched to a gene: 13. DNA for the CDR3: TGCAGTGCTAGAGCCGGGACAGGGTTTTTGGGATATAGCAATCAGCCCCAGCATTTT. It specifies CSARAGTGFLGYSNQPQHF.

Ten or more counts support this clonotype. The chain combines TRBV5-5 with TRBJ2-3, with D uncertain. In germline, CDR1 is SGHKS, CDR2 YYEKEE (reference sequence). V dropped 4 bases and J dropped 0 bases, with 12 bases sitting between them. The CDR3 contains 15 residues. The CDR3 sequence is CASSPEWASTDTQYF. In DNA form, the CDR3 reads TGTGCCAGCAGCCCGGAGTGGGCTAGCACAGATACGCAGTATTTT. Variable domain in full (rest from reference TRBV5-5 and TRBJ2-3): DAGVTQSPTHLIKTRGQQVTLRCSPISGHKSVSWYQQVLGQGPQFIFQYYEKEERGRGNFPDRFSARQFPNYSSELNVNALLLGDSALYLCASSPEWASTDTQYFGPGTRLTVL.

This clonotype was seen ten or more times. V is TRBV10-3 and J is TRBJ2-5, with TRBD2 identical over 12 bases. The CDR3 has 18 amino acids. CDR1 ENHRY and CDR2 SYGVKD come from the germline V gene. Trimming took 3 bases from V and 5 from J; bases not matched to a gene: 13. CDR3 DNA sequence: TGTGCCATCAGTGATCGACGTGCTAGCGGGAGGGCCGGGGAGACCCAGTACTTC. It translates to CAISDRRASGRAGETQYF.

This clonotype was observed at least ten times. The rearrangement uses TRBV6-6 and TRBJ2-7; maybe TRBD2 (6 bases). In germline, CDR1 is MNHNY, CDR2 SVGAGI (reference sequence). With 0 bases removed from V and 5 bases from J, the gap between germline ends came to 11 bases. CDR3 length equals 14 residues. The CDR3 DNA reads as TGTGCCAGCAGTTACTCTAGCGGAGCCCACGAGCAGTACTTC. Its protein is CASSYSSGAHEQYF.

This clonotype was recorded a few times. The chain employs TRBV29-1 and TRBJ1-3; D unclear. Trimming cost V 7 bases and J 0 bases, with 7 bases left between them. In germline, CDR1 is SQVTM, CDR2 ANQGSEA. The CDR3 consists of 12 residues. This CDR3 is CSAPGSGNTIYF. CDR3 bases: TGCAGCGCCCCGGGCTCTGGAAACACCATATATTTT.

The chain joins TRBV6-1 to TRBJ2-2, with no clear D. Looked up from germline, CDR1 is MNHNS and CDR2 is SASEGT. The CDR3 sequence is 12 residues long. Trimming shortened V by 5 bases and J by 7 bases, and 8 bases separated the two germline ends. CDR3 amino acids: CASSPQGGELFF. Written as DNA, the CDR3 is TGTGCCAGCAGTCCCCAAGGCGGGGAGCTGTTTTTT.

The rearrangement joins TRBV3-1 to TRBJ1-5, with D maybe TRBD1 (6 bases). Germline CDR1 LGHDT, CDR2 YNNKEL (reference sequence). The CDR3 is made up of 14 amino acids. The ends were cut back, 4 bases at V and 9 bases at J, with 16 bases in the middle. The CDR3 DNA sequence: TGTGCCAGCAGCCCTGGACAGACCCCGGGGCCCCAGCATTTT. Protein product: CASSPGQTPGPQHF.

This rearrangement joins TRBV7-6 to TRBJ1-5, with a weak D call TRBD1 (5 bases). Trimming took off 4 bases at V and 2 bases at J, with 12 bases between the two ends. Germline CDR1 SGHVS, CDR2 FNYEAQ. The CDR3 loop spans 15 amino acids. The CDR3 here is CASSSSQGGNQPQHF. The CDR3 DNA follows: TGTGCCAGCAGCTCCTCTCAGGGAGGCAATCAGCCCCAGCATTTT.

V usage is TRBV19 and J usage is TRBJ2-7; D possibly corresponds to TRBD2 (5 bases). V shed 1 base and J shed 3 bases, with 13 bases lying between them. This CDR3 comprises 15 residues. Germline CDR1 is LNHDA and CDR2 is SQIVND (reference sequence). CDR3 nucleotides: TGTGCCAGTAGTATAGTTGAGGGCAGAGTCTACGAGCAGTACTTC. Translation: CASSIVEGRVYEQYF.

This clonotype was picked up many times. This sequence joins TRBV6-1 and TRBJ1-2; D may be TRBD1 (5 bases). Germline V gene sequence: CDR1 MNHNS, CDR2 SASEGT. V lost 7 bases and J 3 bases, leaving 12 bases between the germline ends. The CDR3 extends over 13 amino acids. This chain's CDR3 is CASNSGTYYGYTF. CDR3 coding DNA: TGTGCCAGCAATTCCGGGACCTACTATGGCTACACCTTC.

In this sample, this clonotype turned up once. This rearrangement joins TRBV28 to TRBJ2-3, with TRBD2 identical over 7 bases. CDR3 length equals 15 residues. With V trimmed by 0 bases and J by 6 bases, 6 bases remained unmatched. Germline V gene sequence: CDR1 MDHEN, CDR2 SYDVKM. This CDR3 reads CASSLWRAGLDTQYF. In DNA, the CDR3 is TGTGCCAGCAGTTTATGGCGAGCGGGACTGGATACGCAGTATTTT.

This clonotype was seen at least ten times. V usage is TRBV2 and J usage is TRBJ1-2; tentatively, D is TRBD1 (6 bases). V was cut by 7 bases and J by 8 bases, with 14 bases left in between. Looked up from germline, CDR1 is SNHLY and CDR2 is FYNNEI. The CDR3 extends over 12 amino acids. The CDR3 sequence is CASNQQGSGYTF. In DNA, the CDR3 is TGTGCCAGCAACCAACAGGGATCGGGCTACACCTTC. Supplemented by reference TRBV2 and TRBJ1-2, the full variable domain reads EPEVTQTPSHQVTQMGQEVILRCVPISNHLYFYWYRQILGQKVEFLVSFYNNEISEKSEIFDDQFSVERPDGSNFTLKIRSTKLEDSAMYFCASNQQGSGYTFGSGTRLTVV.

This clonotype was detected many times. The V and J genes are TRBV6-1 and TRBJ2-2, with D possibly matching TRBD1 (5 bases). Between the trimmed V and J ends, which lost 9 bases and 1 base, there was a span of 15 bases. Germline CDR1 is MNHNS and CDR2 is SASEGT. The length of the CDR3 is 15 residues. CDR3 in amino acids: CARDGAGGNTGELFF. The CDR3 coding sequence is TGTGCCAGGGATGGGGCCGGTGGGAACACCGGGGAGCTGTTTTTT.

This clonotype was detected once. One base away lies a much larger clone, so this may be a sequencing read error. Here the CDR3 reads CSASLTGESYSYTF. The CDR3 DNA is TGCAGTGCTAGTCTCACAGGGGAGAGTTATAGCTACACCTTC. The rearrangement uses TRBV20-1 and TRBJ1-2; 7 bases agree with TRBD1. V was clipped by 3 bases and J by 9 bases; unmatched bases: 13. CDR1 is DFQATT and CDR2 is SNEGSKA in the germline V gene (reference sequence). The CDR3 is 14 residues long.

This clonotype was observed at least ten times. The chain combines TRBV5-4 with TRBJ2-5, with D perhaps matching TRBD2 (5 bases). The CDR3 is made up of 14 amino acids. The ends were cut back, 4 bases at V and 5 bases at J, with 15 bases in the middle. Germline CDR1 reads SGHNT; CDR2 reads YYREEE (reference sequence). The CDR3 here is CASSLKLGPETQYF. The DNA of the CDR3 is TGTGCCAGCAGCCTCAAACTAGGACCTGAGACCCAGTACTTC. The whole variable domain, filled in from reference TRBV5-4 and TRBJ2-5, reads ETGVTQSPTHLIKTRGQQVTLRCSSQSGHNTVSWYQQALGQGPQFIFQYYREEENGRGNFPPRFSGLQFPNYSSELNVNALELDDSALYLCASSLKLGPETQYFGPGTRLLVL.

This clonotype occurred many times. The chain uses TRBV29-1 and TRBJ1-4; D perhaps matches TRBD1 (6 bases). Looked up from germline, CDR1 is SQVTM and CDR2 is ANQGSEA. V was trimmed by 7 bases and J by 4 bases, leaving 13 bases between them. This CDR3 region has 13 residues. The CDR3 here is CSGRRGLNEKLFF. CDR3 nucleotides: TGCAGCGGCCGCAGGGGACTTAATGAAAAACTGTTTTTT. The full variable domain, with the rest looked up from reference TRBV29-1 and TRBJ1-4, is SAVISQKPSRDICQRGTSLTIQCQVDSQVTMMFWYRQQPGQSLTLIATANQGSEATYESGFVIDKFPISRPNLTFSTLTVSNMSPEDSSIYLCSGRRGLNEKLFFGSGTQLSVL.

In this sample, this clonotype turned up a few times. V is TRBV9 and J is TRBJ2-6, with 10 bases aligning to TRBD2. Germline V gives CDR1 SGDLS, CDR2 YYNGEE. Trimming cost V 5 bases and J 4 bases; bases outside gene matches: 15. This CDR3 is built from 19 residues. This chain's CDR3 is CASSHSGGTALLGANVLTF. The CDR3 bases are TGTGCCAGCAGTCATAGCGGGGGGACAGCCCTCTTGGGGGCCAACGTCCTGACTTTC. Complete variable domain (other parts from reference TRBV9 and TRBJ2-6): DSGVTQTPKHLITATGQRVTLRCSPRSGDLSVYWYQQSLDQGLQFLIQYYNGEERAKGNILERFSAQQFPDLHSELNLSSLELGDSALYFCASSHSGGTALLGANVLTFGAGSRLTVL.

This clonotype was seen ten or more times. The chain employs TRBV6-5 and TRBJ2-1; D remains unclear. Germline-derived CDR1 and CDR2 are MNHEY and SVGAGI. V lost 0 bases, J lost 4 bases, and 7 bases lay in between. The CDR3 loop spans 14 amino acids. CDR3 in DNA: TGTGCCAGCAGTTACTCCGATAGGTACAATGAGCAGTTCTTC. Its protein is CASSYSDRYNEQFF.

This clonotype appeared a few times. The CDR3 sequence is CASSQDRVGYSPLHF. In nucleotides, the CDR3 is TGTGCCAGCAGCCAAGATCGGGTGGGGTATTCACCCCTCCACTTT. The chain is built from TRBV3-1 and TRBJ1-6; D ambiguous. Germline assignment: CDR1 LGHDT and CDR2 YNNKEL (reference sequence). The CDR3 extends over 15 amino acids. Trimming took 0 bases from V and 8 from J, leaving 11 bases between them.